A single T cell receptor beta chain is shown here with its context. The data derive from a study of blood T cell repertoires in COVID-19. Clones were read by immunoSEQ multiplex PCR, and TCRdb kept only the in-frame ones, dropping some. The table lists 95,000 to 110,000 clones, approximately 88% of them singletons. Looked up from germline, CDR1 is LNHDA and CDR2 is SQIVND (reference sequence). The length of the CDR3 is 15 residues. V trimming: 3 bases; J trimming: 1 base; junction bases outside the gene matches: 4. The TCR originated in a human donor in a cohort sampled during active COVID-19. The chain carries TRBV19 and TRBJ2-3; 7 bases line up with TRBD1. Sequencing used peripheral blood. The CDR3 reads CASSIRQGGTDTQYF. The DNA for the CDR3 is TGTGCCAGTAGTATTCGCCAGGGGGGCACAGATACGCAGTATTTT.